This TCR beta chain was obtained from a study of identical twins. This CDR3 contains 14 residues. Template switching created a universal primer site, and the cDNA included unique molecular identifiers. TCRdb ran MiXCR on the 5' RACE reads and lists one entry per CDR3 protein. The sample includes over 250,000 distinct CDR3 sequences, roughly 9.7% of them seen just once. This clonotype showed up just a few times. This sample also belongs to another study, concerning yellow fever vaccine responses in identical twins.

The sample comprised CD8+ T cells sorted from blood. This receptor was taken from a woman aged 18-29 years in good health. The chain joins TRBV21-1 to TRBJ1-2; TRBD1, the table's D call, was not compared with the DNA. TRBV21-1 is a listed pseudogene. The CDR3 sequence is CASSGPGQGYGYTF. The CDR3 bases are TGTGCCAGCAGCGGTCCGGGACAGGGCTATGGCTACACCTTC.